The entry below gives a single T cell receptor beta chain sequence along with its context. Clones were read by immunoSEQ multiplex PCR, and TCRdb kept only the in-frame ones, dropping some. The sample carries around 120,000 clones, 85% to 95% recorded once. The data are from a study of T cell responses to AZD1222 COVID-19 vaccine. The sequencing used peripheral blood, collected on day 0 of AZD1222 vaccination. This TCR derives from an adult in good health.

CDR3 protein: CASSPPGGPNTEAFF. The CDR3 DNA follows: TGTGCCAGCTCACCACCTGGGGGACCGAACACTGAAGCTTTCTTT. V is TRBV18 and J is TRBJ1-1, with TRBD1 as a possible D gene (5 bases). The germline V gene encodes CDR1 KGHSH and CDR2 LQKENI. The CDR3 has 15 amino acids. Trimming took off 0 bases at V and 1 base at J, with 9 bases between the two ends.